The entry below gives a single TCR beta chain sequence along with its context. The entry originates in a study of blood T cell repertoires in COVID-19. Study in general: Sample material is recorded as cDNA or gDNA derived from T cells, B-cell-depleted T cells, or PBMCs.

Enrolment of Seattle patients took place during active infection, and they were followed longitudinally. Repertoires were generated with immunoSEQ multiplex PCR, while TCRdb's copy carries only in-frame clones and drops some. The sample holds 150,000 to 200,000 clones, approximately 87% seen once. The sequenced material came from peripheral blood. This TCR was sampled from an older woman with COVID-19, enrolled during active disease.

CDR3 protein: CASKREEAYNEQFF. In DNA, the CDR3 is TGTGCCAGCAAGCGGGAGGAGGCTTACAATGAGCAGTTCTTC. This chain joins TRBV19 and TRBJ2-1; 9 bases line up with TRBD2. The germline V gene has CDR1 LNHDA and CDR2 SQIVND (reference sequence). J lost 4 bases, V lost 9 bases, and 7 bases had no gene match. CDR3 length: 14 amino acids.